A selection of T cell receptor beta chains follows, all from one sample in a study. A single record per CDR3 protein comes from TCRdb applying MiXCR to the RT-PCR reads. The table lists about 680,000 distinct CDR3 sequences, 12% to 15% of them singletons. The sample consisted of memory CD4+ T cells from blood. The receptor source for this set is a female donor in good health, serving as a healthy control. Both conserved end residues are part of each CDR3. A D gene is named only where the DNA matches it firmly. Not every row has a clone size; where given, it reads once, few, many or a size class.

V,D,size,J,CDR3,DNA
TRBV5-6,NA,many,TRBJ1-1,CASSSLDRNTEAFF,TGTGCCAGCAGCTCGCTCGACAGGAACACTGAAGCTTTCTTT
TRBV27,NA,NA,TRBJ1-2,CASSLRSGLYGYTF,TGTGCCAGCAGTTTGAGGTCAGGACTCTATGGCTACACCTTC
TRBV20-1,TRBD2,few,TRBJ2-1,CSAREREGFYNEQFF,TGCAGTGCTAGGGAGCGGGAGGGGTTCTACAATGAGCAGTTCTTC
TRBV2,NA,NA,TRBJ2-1,CASKTGSTVGEQFF,TGTGCCAGCAAAACGGGGAGTACGGTCGGTGAGCAGTTCTTC
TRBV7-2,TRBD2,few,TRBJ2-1,CASSATSGSFNEQFF,TGTGCCAGCAGCGCAACTAGCGGGAGCTTCAATGAGCAGTTCTTC
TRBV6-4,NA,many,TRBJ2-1,CASSVQGTHNEQFF,TGTGCCAGCAGTGTACAGGGGACTCACAATGAGCAGTTCTTC
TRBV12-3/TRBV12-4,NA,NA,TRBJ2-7,CASRPTGLGRGEQYF,TGTGCCAGCAGGCCCACAGGGCTCGGCCGGGGCGAGCAGTACTTC
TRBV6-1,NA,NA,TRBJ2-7,CASSDSFLSYEQYF,TGTGCCAGCAGTGACTCGTTTTTATCCTACGAGCAGTACTTC
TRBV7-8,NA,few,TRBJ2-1,CASSLQIYSYNEQFF,TGTGCCAGCAGCTTACAGATTTACTCCTACAATGAGCAGTTCTTC
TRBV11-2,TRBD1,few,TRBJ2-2,CASSYLTGTNTGELFF,TGTGCCAGCAGCTATCTGACAGGGACGAACACCGGGGAGCTGTTTTTT
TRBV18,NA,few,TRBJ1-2,CASSPTGPTYGYTF,TGTGCCAGCTCACCGACCGGGCCCACCTATGGCTACACCTTC